This T cell receptor beta chain came from a study of regulatory T cells in long-lasting Graves disease. Study information: Under 3 months of antithyroid drugs had been taken by newly diagnosed Graves' patients. Study-wide points: Persistent disease was characterized by preferential usage of TRBV28, TRBJ1-2 and TRBJ2-5.

Arm-PCR with iRepertoire HTBI primers amplified the CDR3 regions for these TCR beta libraries. In the original analysis: Samples revealed roughly 60 TRBV and fewer than 15 TRBJ segments. Each CDR3 protein gets one entry after TCRdb re-called the multiplex PCR reads with MiXCR. TCRdb, rather than the study authors, made the V and J calls. Here the sample spans around 360,000 distinct CDR3 sequences, 15% to 20% being singletons. Turning to this clonotype: No antigen is known for it.

Trimming removed 6 bases at V and 8 bases at J, with 19 bases between. CDR1 and CDR2 (germline): DFQATT, SNEGSKA (reference sequence). CDR3 length: 13 residues. Time point given: newly diagnosed GD, antithyroid drugs for less than 3 months. Preparation of the TCR library used RNA extracted from PBMCs. A blood draw put around 9 milliliters of peripheral blood into EDTA tubes. These data also featured in a second study, about T cells in Graves' hyperthyroidism and ophthalmopathy.

This TCR derives from a woman between 18 and 29 years old with Graves disease. The source material was peripheral blood mononuclear cells (PBMCs), sampled at new diagnosis, from a patient treated with antithyroid drugs. The J gene is TRBJ2-5, the V gene TRBV20-1; D is undetermined. The CDR3 spells CSALHGLLGTQYF. The CDR3 nucleotides read TGCAGTGCCTTACATGGGCTGTTGGGAACCCAGTACTTC.